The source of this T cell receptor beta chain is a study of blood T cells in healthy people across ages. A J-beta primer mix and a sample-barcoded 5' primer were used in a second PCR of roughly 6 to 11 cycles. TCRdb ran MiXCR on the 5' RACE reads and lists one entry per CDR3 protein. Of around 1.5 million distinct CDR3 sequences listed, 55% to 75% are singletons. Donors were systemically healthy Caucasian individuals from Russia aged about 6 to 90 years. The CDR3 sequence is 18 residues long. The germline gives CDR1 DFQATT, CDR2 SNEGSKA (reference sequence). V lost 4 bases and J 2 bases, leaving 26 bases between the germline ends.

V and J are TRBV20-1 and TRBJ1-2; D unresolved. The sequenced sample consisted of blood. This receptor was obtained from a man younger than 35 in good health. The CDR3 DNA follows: TGCAGTGCTACGGTGCCAACGGGCCCGGTCATGGGAAACTATGGCTACACCTTC. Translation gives CSATVPTGPVMGNYGYTF.